This entry lists 15 T cell receptor beta chains sequenced from one sample in a study of blood T cell repertoires in COVID-19. This table comes from immunoSEQ multiplex PCR, and its TCRdb copy is limited to in-frame clones, with some not included. The repertoire holds some 49,000 clones, 81% seen once, with about a fifth in the top ten. Input material: peripheral blood. All receptors come from a woman older than 75 with COVID-19, enrolled during active disease.

This clone was detected a few times. The chain employs TRBV7-9 and TRBJ1-1; unclear D gene. V was shortened by 2 bases and J by 1 base, with 8 bases between the two germline ends. Germline CDR1 is SEHNR and CDR2 is FQNEAQ (reference sequence). The CDR3 has 14 residues. The CDR3: CASSLYSGNTEAFF. The CDR3 DNA reads TGTGCCAGCAGCTTATATTCAGGGAACACTGAAGCTTTCTTT.

The V gene is TRBV20-1, the J gene TRBJ2-4; D is perhaps TRBD1 (6 bases). The germline V and J ends were trimmed by 5 bases and 8 bases, with 10 bases remaining between them. Germline V CDR1 and CDR2: DFQATT, SNEGSKA (reference sequence). CDR3 size: 11 residues. The CDR3 region has the DNA TGCAGTGCTCTCAGGGGACACATTCAGTACTTC. Amino acid sequence: CSALRGHIQYF.

The J gene is TRBJ2-3, the V gene TRBV24-1, with 14 bases that match TRBD2. V lost 1 base, J lost 5 bases, and 4 bases stayed unmatched. The CDR3 has 17 residues. In germline, CDR1 is KGHDR, CDR2 SFDVKD. CDR3 loop: CATSDFGLAGGGDTQYF. Here the CDR3 DNA reads TGTGCCACCAGTGATTTCGGACTAGCGGGAGGAGGAGATACGCAGTATTTT.

The chain employs TRBV28 and TRBJ2-2, with TRBD2 matching 10 bases. There are 15 residues in the CDR3. The junction had 2 bases not matched to a gene; V was cut back by 6 bases and J by 1 base. CDR1 is MDHEN and CDR2 is SYDVKM in the germline V gene. In DNA, the CDR3 is TGTGCCAGCAGGTGGACTAGCGGGAACACCGGGGAGCTGTTTTTT. Protein product: CASRWTSGNTGELFF.

This clone turned up a few times. The chain combines TRBV11-2 with TRBJ2-3; no reliable D call. V was shortened by 2 bases and J by 6 bases, with 12 bases between the two germline ends. This CDR3 region has 14 residues. Looked up from germline, CDR1 is SGHAT and CDR2 is FQNNGV. CDR3 in DNA: TGTGCCAGCAGCTTAACTCTTGCTCCCGATACGCAGTATTTT. It yields the protein CASSLTLAPDTQYF. Variable domain in full (rest from reference TRBV11-2 and TRBJ2-3): EAGVAQSPRYKIIEKRQSVAFWCNPISGHATLYWYQQILGQGPKLLIQFQNNGVVDDSQLPKDRFSAERLKGVDSTLKIQPAKLEDSAVYLCASSLTLAPDTQYFGPGTRLTVL.

The rearrangement links TRBV7-9 to TRBJ2-1, with 9 bases aligning to TRBD1. Germline values: CDR1 SEHNR, CDR2 FQNEAQ (reference sequence). This CDR3 comprises 17 residues. The ends lost 4 bases at V and 9 bases at J; junction bases unmatched: 16. CDR3 amino acids: CASSSYPGQGVNGEQFF. As DNA, the CDR3 is TGTGCCAGCAGCTCTTATCCGGGACAGGGCGTTAACGGTGAGCAGTTCTTC.

This chain connects TRBV6-5 to TRBJ1-1, with a tentative D call TRBD1 (5 bases). Germline V gives CDR1 MNHEY, CDR2 SVGAGI. Trimming left V 5 bases short and J 1 base short, with 5 bases between. The CDR3 runs 12 residues. The CDR3 region has the DNA TGTGCCAGCAGTAGGGGGAACACTGAAGCTTTCTTT. Translation: CASSRGNTEAFF.

The V call is TRBV7-9, the J call TRBJ1-6; possible D gene TRBD1, 5 bases. Germline V CDR1 and CDR2: SEHNR, FQNEAQ (reference sequence). Trimming shortened V by 3 bases and J by 7 bases, and 13 bases separated the two germline ends. CDR3 size: 15 residues. CDR3 bases: TGTGCCAGCAGCTTTGGTCAGGGAATCAATTCACCCCTCCACTTT. Translation gives CASSFGQGINSPLHF. The full variable domain, in which reference TRBV7-9 and TRBJ1-6 provide the parts outside the CDR3, is DTGVSQNPRHKITKRGQNVTFRCDPISEHNRLYWYRQTLGQGPEFLTYFQNEAQLEKSRLLSDRFSAERPKGSFSTLEIQRTEQGDSAMYLCASSFGQGINSPLHFGNGTRLTVT.

The rearrangement links TRBV3-1 (or the pseudogene TRBV3-2) to TRBJ2-1; 10 nucleotides line up with TRBD2. The V and J ends lost 3 bases and 4 bases, in that order; junction bases with no gene match: 6. Per germline, CDR1 LGHDT and CDR2 YNNKEL (reference sequence). The CDR3 consists of 16 residues. The CDR3 nucleotides read TGTGCCAGCAGCCAGGCAACTAGCGGGGCATACAATGAGCAGTTCTTC. Translation gives CASSQATSGAYNEQFF.

The chain links TRBV6-5 to TRBJ1-6; D is unclear. Trimming removed 0 bases at V and 2 bases at J, with 5 bases between. Germline CDR1 MNHEY, CDR2 SVGAGI. This CDR3 contains 15 residues. DNA of the CDR3: TGTGCCAGCAGTTACTCGGCAACCTATAATTCACCCCTCCACTTT. Its translation is CASSYSATYNSPLHF.

The CDR3, as DNA: TGCGCCAGCAGTCAATCGAACTTTTTAGGGGGAGAGACCCAGTACTTC. It is translated as CASSQSNFLGGETQYF. The rearrangement uses TRBV23-1 and TRBJ2-5; a weak D match, TRBD1 (6 bases). TRBV23-1 is placed among ORFs of uncertain function. Trimming took 0 bases from V and 4 from J, leaving 15 bases between them. The CDR3 contains 16 residues.

This clone was found a few times. CDR3: CASSPGRDTGELFF. Here the CDR3 DNA reads TGTGCCAGCAGCCCCGGGAGGGACACCGGGGAGCTGTTTTTT. The chain combines TRBV7-8 with TRBJ2-2; 8 bases align to TRBD2. CDR3 length equals 14 residues. Losses at the gene ends were 5 bases for V and 3 bases for J; bases not matched to a gene: 2. CDR1 is SGHVS and CDR2 is FQNEAQ in the germline V gene.

This clone was seen at least ten times. CDR3 DNA sequence: TGTGCCAGCAGCCCCTCCAGCGGGAGGTGGGTAGATACGCAGTATTTT. This gives the protein CASSPSSGRWVDTQYF. V gene TRBV7-3 combines with J gene TRBJ2-3; 9 nucleotides align to TRBD2. This CDR3 spans 16 amino acids. V shed 5 bases, J shed 5 bases, and the junction held 11 bases outside the gene matches. Germline V gene lookup returns CDR1 SGHTA and CDR2 FQGTGA.

The CDR3 loop is CASSPQPGQVNQPQHF. CDR3 coding DNA: TGTGCCAGCTCACCCCAACCGGGACAGGTGAATCAGCCCCAGCATTTT. The chain links TRBV18 to TRBJ1-5, with TRBD1 matching 8 bases. The J segment lost 4 bases and the V segment lost 3 bases, leaving 8 bases of the junction unmatched. CDR1 is KGHSH and CDR2 is LQKENI in the germline V gene. The CDR3 sequence is 16 residues long.

The V and J genes are TRBV5-1 and TRBJ2-2; 7 bases fit TRBD2. Trimming removed 3 bases from V and 3 bases from J; junction bases left unmatched: 8. Germline V CDR1 and CDR2: SGHRS, YFSETQ. The CDR3 runs to 16 residues. The CDR3 bases are TGCGCCAGCAGCTCGAGAGCTGCGGGGGACACCGGGGAGCTGTTTTTT. It translates to CASSSRAAGDTGELFF.